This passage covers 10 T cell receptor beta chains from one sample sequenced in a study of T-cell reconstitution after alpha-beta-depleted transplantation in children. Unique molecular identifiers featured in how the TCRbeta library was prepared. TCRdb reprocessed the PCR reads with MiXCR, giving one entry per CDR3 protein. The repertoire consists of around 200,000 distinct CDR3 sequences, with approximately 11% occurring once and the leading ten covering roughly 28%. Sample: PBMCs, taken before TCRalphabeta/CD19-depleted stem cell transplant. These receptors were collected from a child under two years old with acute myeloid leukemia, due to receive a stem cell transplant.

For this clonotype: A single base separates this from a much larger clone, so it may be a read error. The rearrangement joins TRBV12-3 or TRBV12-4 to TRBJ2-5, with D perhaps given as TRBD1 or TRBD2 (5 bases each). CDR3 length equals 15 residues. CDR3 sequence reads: CASRNRDPLHETRYF. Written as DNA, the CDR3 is TGTGCCAGCAGAAACCGGGACCCCCTCCACGAGACCCGGTACTTC.

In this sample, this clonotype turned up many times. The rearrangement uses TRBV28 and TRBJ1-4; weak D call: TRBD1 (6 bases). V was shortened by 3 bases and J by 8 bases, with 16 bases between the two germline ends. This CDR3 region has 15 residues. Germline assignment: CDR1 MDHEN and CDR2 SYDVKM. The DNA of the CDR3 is TGTGCCAGCAGTTTCCCCGGGGGGCGCGAGGAAAAACTGTTTTTT. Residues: CASSFPGGREEKLFF.

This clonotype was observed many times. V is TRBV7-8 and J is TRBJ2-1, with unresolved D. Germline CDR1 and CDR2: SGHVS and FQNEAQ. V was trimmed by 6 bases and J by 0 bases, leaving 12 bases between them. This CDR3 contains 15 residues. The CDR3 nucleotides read TGTGCCAGCAGTCTTGACGAGCCCTCCTACAATGAGCAGTTCTTC. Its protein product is CASSLDEPSYNEQFF.

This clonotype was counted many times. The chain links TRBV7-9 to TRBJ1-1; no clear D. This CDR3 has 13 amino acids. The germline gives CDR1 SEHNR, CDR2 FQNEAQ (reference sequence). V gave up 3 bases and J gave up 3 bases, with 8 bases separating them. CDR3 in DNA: TGTGCCAGCAGCTTTTTAGGACACACTGAAGCTTTCTTT. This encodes CASSFLGHTEAFF.

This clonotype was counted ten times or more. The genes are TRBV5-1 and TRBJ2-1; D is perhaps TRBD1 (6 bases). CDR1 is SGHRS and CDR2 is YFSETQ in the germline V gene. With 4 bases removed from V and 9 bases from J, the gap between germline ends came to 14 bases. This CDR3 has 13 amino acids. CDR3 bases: TGCGCCAGCAGCCCCGTAGCCAGGGGTGAGCAGTTCTTC. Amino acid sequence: CASSPVARGEQFF.

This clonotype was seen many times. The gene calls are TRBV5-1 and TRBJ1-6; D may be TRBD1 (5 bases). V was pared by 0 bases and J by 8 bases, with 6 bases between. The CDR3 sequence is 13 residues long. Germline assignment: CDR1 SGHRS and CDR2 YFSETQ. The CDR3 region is CASSLGGDSPLHF. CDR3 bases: TGCGCCAGCAGCTTGGGGGGGGATTCACCCCTCCACTTT.

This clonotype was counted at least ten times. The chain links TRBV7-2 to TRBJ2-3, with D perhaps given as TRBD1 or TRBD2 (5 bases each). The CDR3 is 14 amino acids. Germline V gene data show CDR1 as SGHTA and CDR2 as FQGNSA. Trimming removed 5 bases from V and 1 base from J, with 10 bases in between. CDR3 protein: CASSGRDGTDTQYF. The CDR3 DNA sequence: TGTGCCAGCAGCGGCCGGGACGGCACAGATACGCAGTATTTT. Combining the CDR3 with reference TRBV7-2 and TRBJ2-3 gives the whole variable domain GAGVSQSPSNKVTEKGKDVELRCDPISGHTALYWYRQSLGQGLEFLIYFQGNSAPDKSGLPSDRFSAERTGGSVSTLTIQRTQQEDSAVYLCASSGRDGTDTQYFGPGTRLTVL.

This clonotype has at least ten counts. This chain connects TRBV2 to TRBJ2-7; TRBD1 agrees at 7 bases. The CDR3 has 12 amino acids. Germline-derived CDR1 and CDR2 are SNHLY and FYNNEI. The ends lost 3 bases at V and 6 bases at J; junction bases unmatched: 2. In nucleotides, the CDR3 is TGTGCCAGCAGTGACCACAGGGGCGAGCAGTACTTC. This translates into CASSDHRGEQYF.

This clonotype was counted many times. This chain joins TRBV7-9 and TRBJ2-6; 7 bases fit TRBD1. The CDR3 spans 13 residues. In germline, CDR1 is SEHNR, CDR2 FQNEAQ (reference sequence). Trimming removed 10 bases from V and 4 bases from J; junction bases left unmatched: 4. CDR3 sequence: CATRGTGANVLTF. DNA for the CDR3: TGTGCCACCAGGGGGACCGGGGCCAACGTCCTGACTTTC.

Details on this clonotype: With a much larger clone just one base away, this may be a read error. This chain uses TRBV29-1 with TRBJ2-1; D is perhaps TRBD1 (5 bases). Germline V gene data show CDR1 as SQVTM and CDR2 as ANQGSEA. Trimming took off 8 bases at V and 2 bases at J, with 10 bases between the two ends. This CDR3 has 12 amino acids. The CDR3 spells CSQARAYNEQFF. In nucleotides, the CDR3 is TGCAGCCAGGCCAGGGCCTACAATGAGCAGTTCTTC.